This T cell receptor (beta chain) emerged from a study of blood T cell repertoires in COVID-19. For the study at large: Donors in the United States, Italy and Spain gave samples during acute or convalescent COVID-19. Sources were T cells, B-cell-depleted T cells, or PBMCs; the material itself was cDNA or gDNA.

The CDR3 spans 16 residues. V gave up 6 bases and J gave up 1 base, with 19 bases separating them. The germline V gene encodes CDR1 SGHDT and CDR2 YYEEEE. Authors' processing steps: Amplified reference gene primers provided the basis for estimating nucleated cell counts. Assay used: immunoSEQ multiplex PCR; TCRdb lists only in-frame clones, some missing. V and J calls and clone size are copied from that table; D and trimming were computed from the DNA. The profile covers 100,000 to 120,000 clones, with 88% appearing a single time and less than 3.5% taken by the ten largest. Input material: peripheral blood. The origin of this receptor is a woman aged 50 to 60 with acute or convalescent COVID-19. The V and J genes are TRBV5-6 and TRBJ1-1; D is undetermined. The CDR3 region is CASTTLGWSGNTEAFF. DNA for the CDR3: TGTGCCAGCACCACTCTTGGGTGGTCGGGGAACACTGAAGCTTTCTTT.